Listed below are T cell receptor beta chains from one sample, sequenced in a study of blood T cell repertoires in COVID-19. Assay: immunoSEQ multiplex PCR; the TCRdb copy retains only in-frame clones and omits some. Of 200,000 or so clones detected, just under 90% appear once; the ten largest clones hold 2% to 3%. The specimen was peripheral blood. All receptors derive from a young man with COVID-19, enrolled during active disease. Both conserved end residues are part of each CDR3. The D gene is left open where the match is weak. Size is stated for part of the rows, as once, few or many counts, or as a class when the clone is expanded.

j_call	v_call	clone_size	d_call	cdr3_nt	cdr3_aa
TRBJ2-1	TRBV7-3	NA	TRBD2	TGTGCCAGCAGCTTAACAGCGGGGGTGAATGAGCAGTTCTTC	CASSLTAGVNEQFF
TRBJ2-7	TRBV28	NA	TRBD2	TGTGCCAGCACGGGCGGGAGCTCCTACGAGCAGTACTTC	CASTGGSSYEQYF
TRBJ1-5	TRBV19	NA	TRBD1	TGTGCCAGTAGTTCCGGGACAGGGGGCACCCAGCCCCAGCATTTT	CASSSGTGGTQPQHF
TRBJ1-4	TRBV18	NA	NA	TGTGCCAGCTCACCAGACAGATCAACTAATGAAAAACTGTTTTTT	CASSPDRSTNEKLFF
TRBJ1-5	TRBV6-6	NA	NA	TGTGCCAGCAGTTACTTGAGGGAATCGAGCAATCAGCCCCAGCATTTT	CASSYLRESSNQPQHF
TRBJ1-1	TRBV19	NA	NA	TGTGCCAGTAGTAACACCATCCGGGACACTGAAGCTTTCTTT	CASSNTIRDTEAFF
TRBJ1-5	TRBV28	NA	NA	TGTGCCAGCACCTTACAAGACAGAGGACGAAATCAGCCCCAGCATTTT	CASTLQDRGRNQPQHF
TRBJ1-2	TRBV3-1/TRBV3-2	NA	NA	TGTGCCAGCAGCCAAGACGGAACCGGGAAATTAGGCTACACCTTC	CASSQDGTGKLGYTF
TRBJ1-5	TRBV7-8	NA	NA	TGTGCCAGCAGCTTAGTGGGTGGGGGGTTGGTACAGCCCCAGCATTTT	CASSLVGGGLVQPQHF
TRBJ2-1	TRBV4-1	NA	NA	TGCGCCAGCAGCCAAGATACCAGTTACAATGAGCAGTTCTTC	CASSQDTSYNEQFF
TRBJ1-4	TRBV5-3	NA	NA	TGTGCCAGAAGCTTGTCAGGGAAAACCCTTGGAACTAATGAAAAACTGTTTTTT	CARSLSGKTLGTNEKLFF
TRBJ1-2	TRBV3-1/TRBV3-2	NA	NA	TGTGCCAGCAGCCAAGATATCGGGGTACGCTATGGCTACACCTTC	CASSQDIGVRYGYTF
TRBJ2-3	TRBV6-2/TRBV6-3	once	TRBD2	TGTGCCAGCAGTTACTTACACCCGGGACTAGGTACAGATACGCAGTATTTT	CASSYLHPGLGTDTQYF
TRBJ1-4	TRBV28	once	NA	TGTGCCAGCAGTGGGGGGGAAAATGAAAAACTGTTTTTT	CASSGGENEKLFF
TRBJ2-1	TRBV15	NA	NA	TGTGCCACGTCGGGGAGGAATGAGCAGTTCTTC	CATSGRNEQFF
TRBJ2-7	TRBV2	NA	TRBD1	TGTGCCAGCAGTGAGGGGACAGGGTACGAGCAGTACTTC	CASSEGTGYEQYF
TRBJ1-1	TRBV6-2/TRBV6-3	NA	NA	TGTGCCAGCAGTTATCGGCGGGGGCTATTGGACACTGAAGCTTTCTTT	CASSYRRGLLDTEAFF
TRBJ1-5	TRBV27	once	NA	TGTGCCAGCAGTCCCCAGGGAAATCATCAGCCCCAGCATTTT	CASSPQGNHQPQHF
TRBJ2-5	TRBV29-1	once	TRBD1	TGCAGCGTTGAAACGAGGGGGGCTCTGGGGACAGGGAGGAGATGGTACTTC	CSVETRGALGTGRRWYF
TRBJ2-5	TRBV5-4	NA	TRBD1	TGTGCCAGCAGCCGGGACAGGGCGACAAAGACCCAGTACTTC	CASSRDRATKTQYF
TRBJ1-2	TRBV4-3	few	NA	TGCGCCAGCAGCCAAGGAAGGGGCGCGCACTATGGCTACACCTTC	CASSQGRGAHYGYTF
TRBJ1-5	TRBV19	NA	TRBD1	TGTGCCAGTAGGGCCCGGGACAGGGGGCTCCTCAATCAGCCCCAGCATTTT	CASRARDRGLLNQPQHF
TRBJ2-1	TRBV5-5	NA	NA	TGTGCCAGCAGCCTCCCACGGGGAGGGGGTGAGGAGCAGTTCTTC	CASSLPRGGGEEQFF
TRBJ2-7	TRBV6-5	NA	NA	TGTGCCAGCAGTTATAGGGGGCAGGGGGGTTACGAGCAGTACTTC	CASSYRGQGGYEQYF
TRBJ1-2	TRBV7-2	NA	NA	TGTGCCAGCAGCTTAGCCGGCGGTTATGGCTACACCTTC	CASSLAGGYGYTF
TRBJ1-2	TRBV5-1	NA	NA	TGCGCCAGCAGCTTAAGCGCAGGGGACTATGGCTACACCTTC	CASSLSAGDYGYTF
TRBJ1-1	TRBV25-1	NA	NA	TGTGCCAGCATAAGCGGGTGGAACACTGAAGCTTTCTTT	CASISGWNTEAFF
TRBJ1-5	TRBV19	once	TRBD1	TGTGCCAGCACTGGACAGGGCTGGGATAGCAATCAGCCCCAGCATTTT	CASTGQGWDSNQPQHF
TRBJ2-2	TRBV6-2/TRBV6-3	NA	TRBD1	TGTGCCAGCAGTACCTTGACAGGGGGCAACACCGGGGAGCTGTTTTTT	CASSTLTGGNTGELFF
TRBJ2-3	TRBV7-9	NA	NA	TGTGCCAGCAGCTTAAGATGGCAGGCCACAGATACGCAGTATTTT	CASSLRWQATDTQYF
TRBJ2-7	TRBV27	NA	NA	TGTGCCAGCAGTTTAAGGGGGAGTCCCGAGCAGTACTTC	CASSLRGSPEQYF
TRBJ1-1	TRBV6-5	NA	NA	TGTGCCAGCAGTTACTCGAGTCAGGGGAACACTGAAGCTTTCTTT	CASSYSSQGNTEAFF
TRBJ1-2	TRBV7-2	NA	NA	TGTGCCAGCAGCTTACGGGCAGGGGATGGCTACACCTTC	CASSLRAGDGYTF
TRBJ2-3	TRBV6-5	NA	NA	TGTGCCAGCAGTTTTCCGGGGGGCGATACGCAGTATTTT	CASSFPGGDTQYF
TRBJ1-2	TRBV30	once	NA	TGTGCCTGGAGTCAGGACTATTTCGGTGGCTACACCTTC	CAWSQDYFGGYTF
TRBJ1-2	TRBV6-6	NA	TRBD1	TGTGCCAGCAGTTATGGGACAGGTGAAAAGTACGGGTTC	CASSYGTGEKYGF
TRBJ2-5	TRBV5-8	NA	TRBD1	TGTGCCAGCAGCCCCGGACAGGGCCAAGAGACCCAGTACTTC	CASSPGQGQETQYF
TRBJ2-7	TRBV14	NA	NA	TGTGCCAGCAACCAAATGGGATTGGACACCTCGCAGCAGTACTTC	CASNQMGLDTSQQYF
TRBJ1-2	TRBV28	NA	TRBD1	TGTGCCAGCAGTTTATGGACAGGGGGTTATGGCTACACCTTC	CASSLWTGGYGYTF
TRBJ2-2	TRBV19	NA	NA	TGTGCCAGTAAATTTTTGGCAGGGGGGTCCCGCGAGCTGTTTTTT	CASKFLAGGSRELFF